This T cell receptor beta chain was identified during a study of T cells in localized non-small cell lung cancer. Germline values: CDR1 SGHVS, CDR2 FQNEAQ. Trimming shortened V by 4 bases and J by 2 bases, and 8 bases separated the two germline ends. This CDR3 region has 13 residues. The data were produced by immunoSEQ multiplex PCR, yet TCRdb's version contains in-frame clones alone and is incomplete. The repertoire holds about 52,000 clones, with roughly 85% as singletons. The receptor was isolated from a male donor aged 60 or over with stage III squamous cell lung carcinoma. The material was peripheral blood, obtained before any cancer treatment. The genes are TRBV7-8 and TRBJ1-2, with D possibly TRBD1 on 5 matching bases. CDR3 sequence: CASSSGGNYGYTF. The CDR3 DNA follows: TGTGCCAGCAGCTCCGGGGGGAACTATGGCTACACCTTC.